This T cell receptor (beta chain) was sequenced during a study of blood T cells in healthy people across ages. Study-wide results and limits: Unknown donor CMV status possibly confounded expanded clonotype changes. Versus aged donors, long-lived donors had higher diversity and more naive CD4+ cells. No conclusive comparison of naive versus antigen-experienced cells was possible with unsorted PBMCs.

It was with a sample-barcoded 5' primer and a J-beta primer mix that a second PCR of roughly 7 to 12 cycles was run. A single record per CDR3 protein comes from TCRdb applying MiXCR to the 5' RACE reads. The table records around 1.1 million distinct CDR3 sequences, 30% to 40% of them present only once. The V gene's germline CDR1 is LGHNA and CDR2 YSLEER. This CDR3 is 16 amino acids long. V lost 3 bases, J lost 5 bases, and 18 bases lay in between. About this clonotype: Its antigen is currently unknown.

Per sample, a minimum of 6 million PBMCs were isolated. The sequence was obtained from a man between 18 and 29 years old in good health. The source material was blood. The rearrangement joins TRBV4-3 to TRBJ2-3; D perhaps matches TRBD2 (7 bases). The CDR3: CASSQRWGGQGDTQYF. Written as DNA, the CDR3 is TGCGCCAGCAGCCAGAGATGGGGGGGCCAAGGAGATACGCAGTATTTT.